Listed below are T cell receptor beta chains from one sample, sequenced in a study of regulatory T cells in long-lasting Graves disease. One entry per CDR3 protein, called by TCRdb with MiXCR from the multiplex PCR reads. The sample contains approximately 400,000 distinct CDR3 sequences, 10% to 15% of which appear only once. This sample also belongs to another study, concerning T cells in Graves' hyperthyroidism and ophthalmopathy.

Material: peripheral blood mononuclear cells (PBMCs), obtained at new diagnosis, from a patient treated with antithyroid drugs. Receptors originate from a young woman with Graves disease. The CDR3 runs from the conserved cysteine through the conserved F or W. D genes are given only for firm matches. Only some rows state a clone size, as once, few, many or a class for expanded clones.

V gene	clone size	D gene	J gene	CDR3 DNA	CDR3 protein
TRBV6-5	many	NA	TRBJ2-1	TGTGCCAGCAGTTACGGCGGACAGATACCTAACAATGAGCAGTTCTTC	CASSYGGQIPNNEQFF
TRBV18	many	NA	TRBJ2-5	TGTGCCAGCTCGCGTCTAGCGTCTCAAGAGACCCAGTACTTC	CASSRLASQETQYF
TRBV7-2	NA	NA	TRBJ2-5	TGTGCCAGCAGCCGCCTGAGGGGGGCTGGAGAGACCCAGTACTTC	CASSRLRGAGETQYF
TRBV7-2	many	NA	TRBJ2-7	TGTGCCAGCAGCTTAGGGGCAGGCTACGAGCAGTACTTC	CASSLGAGYEQYF
TRBV9	few	NA	TRBJ1-2	TGTGCCAGCAGCCTAACCCTTACTGGTGGCTACACCTTC	CASSLTLTGGYTF
TRBV4-1	NA	NA	TRBJ2-2	TGCGCCAGCAGCCACGCGGAGAACACCGGGGAGCTGTTTTTT	CASSHAENTGELFF
TRBV29-1	many	NA	TRBJ2-2	TGCAGCGTCCCTATACTCGGGGGGGAGCTGTTTTTT	CSVPILGGELFF
TRBV2	NA	TRBD2	TRBJ2-5	TGTGCCAGCACAGAGGCGGGACTAGCGGGAGAGGTGTTCGGAGAGACCCAGTACTTC	CASTEAGLAGEVFGETQYF
TRBV14	many	TRBD2	TRBJ2-3	TGTGCCAGCAGCCCCATCGGACTAGCGGCCACAGATACGCAGTATTTT	CASSPIGLAATDTQYF
TRBV12-3/TRBV12-4	many	TRBD1	TRBJ1-4	TGTGCCAGCAGTTTAGACCGTGTGGGGACAGACTCAGCAACTAATGAAAAACTGTTTTTT	CASSLDRVGTDSATNEKLFF
TRBV3-1	many	TRBD2	TRBJ2-1	TGTGCCAGCAGTCCCGGGACTAGTAATAATGAGCAGTTCTTC	CASSPGTSNNEQFF